The 4 T cell receptor beta chains below come from one sample, sequenced in a study of blood T cell repertoires in COVID-19. The table came from immunoSEQ multiplex PCR; TCRdb's copy has only in-frame clones and leaves some out. The sample holds about 270,000 clones, roughly 90% seen once. The specimen was PBMCs or T cells enriched from blood (not recorded which). Receptor source: a woman in her 40s with acute COVID-19.

This clone was seen just once. V is TRBV15 and J is TRBJ1-5, with 8 bases fitting TRBD1. Trimming at V came to 0 bases and at J to 6 bases, leaving 7 bases not matched to a gene. The germline CDR1 and CDR2 sequences are LNHNV and YYDKDF (reference sequence). This CDR3 is built from 16 residues. The CDR3, as DNA: TGTGCCACCAGCAGAGATGGCCAGGGGGCGGGTCAGCCCCAGCATTTT. This gives the protein CATSRDGQGAGQPQHF.

The chain joins TRBV7-3 to TRBJ2-5; maybe TRBD2 (6 bases). Per the germline V gene, CDR1 is SGHTA and CDR2 is FQGTGA. V lost 4 bases and J 5 bases, leaving 14 bases between the germline ends. CDR3 length: 14 amino acids. CDR3 sequence: CASSYNRDSETQYF. The CDR3, as DNA: TGTGCCAGCAGCTATAACCGGGACTCGGAGACCCAGTACTTC.

The chain employs TRBV5-4 and TRBJ1-1; 12 bases match TRBD1. Germline values: CDR1 SGHNT, CDR2 YYREEE (reference sequence). CDR3 length: 15 amino acids. The J segment lost 3 bases and the V segment lost 4 bases, leaving 4 bases of the junction unmatched. CDR3 bases: TGTGCCAGCAGCCAGGGACAGGGGGCATACACTGAAGCTTTCTTT. Its translation is CASSQGQGAYTEAFF.

The chain recombines TRBV11-3 with TRBJ2-3; no reliable D call. The length of the CDR3 is 12 residues. CDR1 is SGHNT and CDR2 is YENEEA in the germline V gene. V shed 4 bases and J shed 6 bases, with 8 bases lying between them. CDR3 DNA: TGTGCCAGCAGCTCCCGGTGGGATACGCAGTATTTT. Protein: CASSSRWDTQYF.